Listed below are T cell receptor beta chains from one sample, sequenced in a study of identical twins. Each CDR3 protein gets one entry after TCRdb re-called the 5' RACE reads with MiXCR. Among fewer than 250,000 distinct CDR3 sequences listed, around a sixth were seen once. These records were also assigned to another study, of T cells expressing NK-cell markers.

The source material was CD8+ T cells sorted from blood. These receptors were taken from a woman between 18 and 29 years old in good health. Each CDR3 is given with its conserved first and last residue. Each record gives: J gene, clone size, D gene, V gene, CDR3 DNA, CDR3 protein. The D gene is left open where the match is weak. A row's size may be missing; if present it is once, few, many or a size class.

TRBJ2-1,.,.,TRBV7-2,TGTGCCAGCAGCTTAGCGCCCAGTGTTGCCTACAATGAGCAGTTCTTC,CASSLAPSVAYNEQFF
TRBJ2-1,.,.,TRBV12-3/TRBV12-4,TGTGCCAGCAGACCCCCTAGGGCGCTATACAATGAGCAGTTCTTC,CASRPPRALYNEQFF
TRBJ2-7,few,TRBD1,TRBV6-2/TRBV6-3,TGTGCCAGCAGCGGCACTGGGACAGGTCACGAGCAGTACTTC,CASSGTGTGHEQYF
TRBJ1-2,few,TRBD1,TRBV9,TGTGCCAGCAGCGAGACAGGGGGACCTAACTATGGCTACACCTTC,CASSETGGPNYGYTF
TRBJ2-3,.,TRBD1,TRBV2,TGTGCCAAAGACAGGGAAACAGGCACAGATACGCAGTATTTT,CAKDRETGTDTQYF
TRBJ2-7,few,.,TRBV29-1,TGCAGCGTTGTCAGGGGTACATCCTACGAGCAGTACTTC,CSVVRGTSYEQYF
TRBJ2-7,many,TRBD1,TRBV10-2,TGCGCCAGCAGCCGGGACAGGGTGGACGAGCAGTACTTC,CASSRDRVDEQYF
TRBJ2-7,few,.,TRBV9,TGTGCCAGCAGCGTAGAGGGCAGGGTCCACGAGCAGTACTTC,CASSVEGRVHEQYF
TRBJ2-1,.,.,TRBV7-2,TGTGCCAGCCTCAAAAGCGGGTGGAAAAATGAGCAGTTCTTC,CASLKSGWKNEQFF
TRBJ2-1,.,TRBD2,TRBV10-3,TGTGCCATCAGTGAGGGCCCTAGCGGGAGGGCAGGTGAGCAGTTCTTC,CAISEGPSGRAGEQFF
TRBJ2-1,.,TRBD2,TRBV18,TGTGCCAGCTCACCACCGGGACTAGAGGTGATGACGCAGTTCTTC,CASSPPGLEVMTQFF
TRBJ2-3,few,TRBD2,TRBV4-2,TGTGCCAGCAGCCCTACTCGCGGGGGGATTCTAGATACGCAGTATTTT,CASSPTRGGILDTQYF
TRBJ2-7,.,TRBD2,TRBV5-1,TGCGCCAGCAGCTTAGCGGGACCGAGTTCATACGAGCAGTACTTC,CASSLAGPSSYEQYF
TRBJ2-7,many,.,TRBV12-3/TRBV12-4,TGTGCCAGCAGTTTAGGTCCTACCTACGAGCAGTACTTC,CASSLGPTYEQYF
TRBJ1-2,few,.,TRBV11-2,TGTGCCAGCAGCTTAGTAGAGGTCCAGTTAGGCTACACCTTC,CASSLVEVQLGYTF
TRBJ1-5,.,TRBD1,TRBV18,TGTGCCAGCTCAAAGGGACAGGGGACTCAGCCCCAGCATTTT,CASSKGQGTQPQHF
TRBJ2-3,.,.,TRBV20-1,TGCAGTGCCACCATGAAAGATACGCAGTATTTT,CSATMKDTQYF
TRBJ2-1,few,.,TRBV5-1,TGCGCCAGCAACCCCCTCGGGGAGGCCGCCTACAATGAGCAGTTCTTC,CASNPLGEAAYNEQFF
TRBJ1-2,.,.,TRBV20-1,TGCAGTGCTAGAGCCCCCCCATGGTATGGCTACACCTTC,CSARAPPWYGYTF
TRBJ2-3,few,.,TRBV29-1,TGCAGCGTTGATGTGGGGCTTCGCACAGATACGCAGTATTTT,CSVDVGLRTDTQYF
TRBJ2-6,once,.,TRBV5-1,TGCGCCAGCAGCTGGACGCCGCGGGGGCCTGGGGCCAACGTCCTGACTTTC,CASSWTPRGPGANVLTF
TRBJ2-7,.,TRBD2,TRBV10-2,TGCGCCAGCAGTGATTTAACTAGCGGACTCTACGAGCAGTACTTC,CASSDLTSGLYEQYF
TRBJ2-7,few,TRBD2,TRBV9,TGTGCCAGCAGCGTTGGCGGGAGAAACTACGAGCAGTACTTC,CASSVGGRNYEQYF
TRBJ2-1,.,.,TRBV20-1,TGCAGTGCTAGCGGGGAGGTTAGCGAGCAGTTCTTC,CSASGEVSEQFF
TRBJ2-2,few,.,TRBV2,TGTGCCAGCAGTGAGCTACAGGGGAACACCGGGGAGCTGTTTTTT,CASSELQGNTGELFF
TRBJ1-1,.,.,TRBV9,TGTGCCAGCAGCGGACGACGACTTTTCTTT,CASSGRRLFF
TRBJ2-1,few,.,TRBV6-5,TGTGCCAGCAGTTACTCGGTAGCGTCAAGCTCCTACAATGAGCAGTTCTTC,CASSYSVASSSYNEQFF
TRBJ1-2,once,.,TRBV4-2,TGTGCCAGCAGCCAAGAGACGTCCGGACCTAACTATGGCTACACCTTC,CASSQETSGPNYGYTF
TRBJ2-7,few,.,TRBV15,TGTGCCACCAGCTCCCGGGACGGAGCCTACGAGCAGTACTTC,CATSSRDGAYEQYF
TRBJ2-1,.,.,TRBV4-3,TGCGCCAGCAGCCAAGATAAGAATGAGCAGTTCTTC,CASSQDKNEQFF
TRBJ1-1,.,.,TRBV27,TGTGCCAGCAGTTTATCCCTGGTTGGGAACACTGAAGCTTTCTTT,CASSLSLVGNTEAFF
TRBJ2-1,.,TRBD1,TRBV12-3/TRBV12-4,TGTGCCAGCAGTTCAATGGGGACAGGGACCCGGCCAAATGAGCAGTTCTTC,CASSSMGTGTRPNEQFF
TRBJ1-3,few,.,TRBV12-3/TRBV12-4,TGTGCCAGCTCTTGGGGGGCTGGAAACACCATATATTTT,CASSWGAGNTIYF
TRBJ1-1,.,.,TRBV7-9,TGTGCCAGCAGCTCAGGGATGGACACTGAAGCTTTCTTT,CASSSGMDTEAFF
TRBJ2-7,.,.,TRBV19,TGTGCCAGTAGGGTCGGAGCGGTTTCCTACGAGCAGTACTTC,CASRVGAVSYEQYF
TRBJ2-7,.,.,TRBV23-1,TGCGCCAGCAGCCCCCGCCTCTTACAGGACGAGCAGTACTTC,CASSPRLLQDEQYF
TRBJ2-3,.,.,TRBV6-6,TGTGCCAGCTGGGTATCGGCGACAGATACGCAGTATTTT,CASWVSATDTQYF
TRBJ2-7,.,.,TRBV27,TGTGCCAGCCGTCCTTATGCAGGGTTGTCCTACGAGCAGTACTTC,CASRPYAGLSYEQYF
TRBJ2-7,.,TRBD2,TRBV7-9,TGTGCCAGCAGCTACGGACTAGCGGGGGCATCTGCCTACGAGCAGTACTTC,CASSYGLAGASAYEQYF
TRBJ2-7,.,.,TRBV7-2,TGTGCCAGCAGCTTAGAGTCGGGTGGGGGCGAGCAGTACTTC,CASSLESGGGEQYF
TRBJ2-1,.,.,TRBV29-1,TGCAGCGTTATACTCGGCCGCGGGGAGCAGTTCTTC,CSVILGRGEQFF
TRBJ2-1,.,.,TRBV5-1,TGCGCCAGCAGCCCACGGGGGAGCAATGAGCAGTTCTTC,CASSPRGSNEQFF
TRBJ2-5,.,.,TRBV11-2,TGTGCCAGCAGCGTCCGGGCCCGCCAAGAGACCCAGTACTTC,CASSVRARQETQYF
TRBJ2-5,few,.,TRBV11-2,TGTGCCAGCAGCAGCGACCCGCGGACCCAGTACTTC,CASSSDPRTQYF
TRBJ2-7,once,TRBD2,TRBV6-2/TRBV6-3,TGTGCCAGCAGTCAAGTACGCGGGAGTACGTACGAGCAGTACTTC,CASSQVRGSTYEQYF
TRBJ2-7,few,.,TRBV28,TGTGCCAGCAGTTTAAGACTAGAGGATTACGAGCAGTACTTC,CASSLRLEDYEQYF
TRBJ2-1,many,.,TRBV12-3/TRBV12-4,TGTGCCAGCAGCAGACAATTATACAATGAGCAGTTCTTC,CASSRQLYNEQFF
TRBJ1-4,few,.,TRBV5-1,TGCGCCAGCAGCAGTGGGACAAATGAAAAACTGTTTTTT,CASSSGTNEKLFF
TRBJ1-2,.,.,TRBV7-9,TGTGCCAGCAGCTTAGGAGGCAGGACAGACTATGGCTACACCTTC,CASSLGGRTDYGYTF
TRBJ2-7,.,.,TRBV29-1,TGCAGCGTTGAAGATCTTAGTACCTACGAGCAGTACTTC,CSVEDLSTYEQYF
TRBJ1-1,.,TRBD1,TRBV7-9,TGTGCCAGCAGCCACCGGGACAGGAACACTGAAGCTTTCTTT,CASSHRDRNTEAFF
TRBJ2-5,few,TRBD2,TRBV9,TGTGCCAGCAGCTTCGGGACTAGCGGGGGGTTGCAGACCCAGTACTTC,CASSFGTSGGLQTQYF
TRBJ2-7,.,.,TRBV12-3/TRBV12-4,TGTGCCAGCAGCCCCGGGATGGAGCAGGGTGACTACGAGCAGTACTTC,CASSPGMEQGDYEQYF
TRBJ2-1,many,TRBD2,TRBV9,TGTGCCAGCAGCTCCGGGGGGTCCTACAATGAGCAGTTCTTC,CASSSGGSYNEQFF
TRBJ1-3,.,.,TRBV6-1,TGTGCCAGCAGCCTCCGCGAGGGATCGGCTGGAAACACCATATATTTT,CASSLREGSAGNTIYF
TRBJ2-1,.,TRBD2,TRBV12-5,TGTGCTAGTGGCCCGGCGCTAGCGGGAGGGCCGGGATCAGAGCAGTTCTTC,CASGPALAGGPGSEQFF
TRBJ2-5,.,.,TRBV20-1,TGCAGTGCTAGGGACCCGGTTAGGGAGACCCAGTACTTC,CSARDPVRETQYF